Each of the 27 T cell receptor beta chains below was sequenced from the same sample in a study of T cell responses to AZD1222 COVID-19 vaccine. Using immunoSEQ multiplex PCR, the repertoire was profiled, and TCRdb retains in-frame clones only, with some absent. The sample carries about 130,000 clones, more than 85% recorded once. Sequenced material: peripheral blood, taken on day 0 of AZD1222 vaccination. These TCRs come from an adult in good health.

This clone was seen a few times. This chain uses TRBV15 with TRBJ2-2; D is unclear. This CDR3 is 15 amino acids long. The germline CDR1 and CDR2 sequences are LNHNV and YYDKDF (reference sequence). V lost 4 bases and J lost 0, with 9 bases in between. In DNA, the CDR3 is TGTGCCACCAGCATTGAAAGAACGAACACCGGGGAGCTGTTTTTT. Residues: CATSIERTNTGELFF.

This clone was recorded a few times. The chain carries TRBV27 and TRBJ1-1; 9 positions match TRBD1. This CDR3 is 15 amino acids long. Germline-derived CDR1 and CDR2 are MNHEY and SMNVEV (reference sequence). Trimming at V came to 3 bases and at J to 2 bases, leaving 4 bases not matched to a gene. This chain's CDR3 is CASSFQGQGNTEAFF. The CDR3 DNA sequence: TGTGCCAGCAGTTTTCAGGGACAGGGCAACACTGAAGCTTTCTTT.

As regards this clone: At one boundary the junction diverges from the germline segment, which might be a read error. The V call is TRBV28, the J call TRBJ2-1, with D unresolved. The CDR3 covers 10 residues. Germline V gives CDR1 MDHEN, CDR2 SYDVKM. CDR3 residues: CASSQDRGLF. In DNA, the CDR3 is TGTGCCAGCTCCCAGGACCGCGGACTCTTC.

The CDR3 DNA is TGTGCCTGGAAATCTCCATTGTCCTACGAGCAGTACTTC. This gives the protein CAWKSPLSYEQYF. V gene TRBV30 combines with J gene TRBJ2-7, with D uncertain. The V end was cut by 4 bases, the J end by 1 base, with 11 bases between. This CDR3 has 13 residues. Germline V gives CDR1 GTSNPN, CDR2 SVGIG (reference sequence).

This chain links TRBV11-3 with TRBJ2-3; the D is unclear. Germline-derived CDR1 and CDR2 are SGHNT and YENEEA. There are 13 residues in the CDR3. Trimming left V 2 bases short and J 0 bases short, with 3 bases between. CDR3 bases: TGTGCCAGCAGCTTAAGTAGCACAGATACGCAGTATTTT. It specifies CASSLSSTDTQYF.

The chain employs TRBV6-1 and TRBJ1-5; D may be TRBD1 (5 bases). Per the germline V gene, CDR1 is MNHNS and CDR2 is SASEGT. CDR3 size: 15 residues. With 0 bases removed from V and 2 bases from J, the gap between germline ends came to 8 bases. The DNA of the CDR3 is TGTGCCAGCAGTGAAGCCACAGGAGGCAATCAGCCCCAGCATTTT. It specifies CASSEATGGNQPQHF.

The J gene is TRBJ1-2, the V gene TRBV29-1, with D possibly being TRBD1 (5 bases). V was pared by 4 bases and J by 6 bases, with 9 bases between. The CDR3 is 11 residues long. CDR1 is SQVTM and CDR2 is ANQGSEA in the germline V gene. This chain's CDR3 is CSVGKGDGYTF. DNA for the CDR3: TGCAGCGTTGGGAAAGGGGATGGCTACACCTTC. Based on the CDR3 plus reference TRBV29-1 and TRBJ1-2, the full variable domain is SAVISQKPSRDICQRGTSLTIQCQVDSQVTMMFWYRQQPGQSLTLIATANQGSEATYESGFVIDKFPISRPNLTFSTLTVSNMSPEDSSIYLCSVGKGDGYTFGSGTRLTVV.

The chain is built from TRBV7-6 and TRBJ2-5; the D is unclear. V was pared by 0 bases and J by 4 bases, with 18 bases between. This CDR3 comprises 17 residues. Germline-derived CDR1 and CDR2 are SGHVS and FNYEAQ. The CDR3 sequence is CASSLASGGPPVETQYF. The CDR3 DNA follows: TGTGCCAGCAGCTTAGCTAGTGGCGGCCCACCGGTAGAGACCCAGTACTTC.

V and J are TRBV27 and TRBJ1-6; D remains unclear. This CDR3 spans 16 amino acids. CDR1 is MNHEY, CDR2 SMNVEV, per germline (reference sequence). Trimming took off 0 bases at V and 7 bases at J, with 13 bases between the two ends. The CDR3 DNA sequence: TGTGCCAGCAGTTTATCGGGTTTGCAGACGAATTCACCCCTCCACTTT. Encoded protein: CASSLSGLQTNSPLHF.

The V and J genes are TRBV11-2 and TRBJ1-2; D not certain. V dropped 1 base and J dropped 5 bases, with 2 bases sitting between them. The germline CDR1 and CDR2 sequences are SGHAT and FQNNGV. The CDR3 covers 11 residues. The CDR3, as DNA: TGTGCCAGCAGCTTAGGTTATGGCTACACCTTC. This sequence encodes CASSLGYGYTF.

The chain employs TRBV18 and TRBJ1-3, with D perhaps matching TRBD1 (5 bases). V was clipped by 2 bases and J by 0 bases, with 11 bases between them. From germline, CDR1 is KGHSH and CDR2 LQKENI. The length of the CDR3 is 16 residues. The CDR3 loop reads CASSPIGVGSGNTIYF. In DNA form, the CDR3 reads TGTGCCAGCTCACCAATAGGGGTCGGCTCTGGAAACACCATATATTTT.

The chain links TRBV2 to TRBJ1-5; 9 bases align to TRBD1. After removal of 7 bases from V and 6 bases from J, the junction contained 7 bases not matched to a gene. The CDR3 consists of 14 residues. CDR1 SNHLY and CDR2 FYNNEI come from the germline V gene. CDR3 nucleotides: TGTGCCAGCAACACCGGGACAGGGTCTCAGCCCCAGCATTTT. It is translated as CASNTGTGSQPQHF. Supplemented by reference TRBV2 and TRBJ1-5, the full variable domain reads EPEVTQTPSHQVTQMGQEVILRCVPISNHLYFYWYRQILGQKVEFLVSFYNNEISEKSEIFDDQFSVERPDGSNFTLKIRSTKLEDSAMYFCASNTGTGSQPQHFGDGTRLSIL.

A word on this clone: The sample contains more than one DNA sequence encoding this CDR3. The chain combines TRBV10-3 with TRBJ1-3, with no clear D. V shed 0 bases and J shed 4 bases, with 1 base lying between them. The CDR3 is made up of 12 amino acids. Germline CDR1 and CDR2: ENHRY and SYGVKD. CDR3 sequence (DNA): TGTGCCATCAGTGAGTCGGGAAACACCATATATTTT. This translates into CAISESGNTIYF.

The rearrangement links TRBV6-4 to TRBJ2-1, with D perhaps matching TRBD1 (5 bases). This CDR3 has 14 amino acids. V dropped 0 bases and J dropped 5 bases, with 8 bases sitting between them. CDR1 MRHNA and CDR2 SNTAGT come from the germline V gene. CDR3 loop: CASSDSGANNEQFF. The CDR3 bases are TGTGCCAGCAGTGACTCAGGGGCCAACAATGAGCAGTTCTTC.

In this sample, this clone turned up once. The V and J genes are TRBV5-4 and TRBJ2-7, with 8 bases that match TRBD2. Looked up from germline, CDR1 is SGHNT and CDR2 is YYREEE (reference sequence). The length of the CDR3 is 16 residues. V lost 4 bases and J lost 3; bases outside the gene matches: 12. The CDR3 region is CASSPSGGGRYYEQYF. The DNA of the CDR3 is TGTGCCAGCAGCCCGTCGGGCGGCGGGAGGTACTACGAGCAGTACTTC.

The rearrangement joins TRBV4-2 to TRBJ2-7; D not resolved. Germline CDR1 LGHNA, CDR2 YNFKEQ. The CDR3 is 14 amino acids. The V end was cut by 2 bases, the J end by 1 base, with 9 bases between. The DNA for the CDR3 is TGTGCCAGCAGCCAACTGGACCAGTCCTACGAGCAGTACTTC. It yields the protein CASSQLDQSYEQYF.

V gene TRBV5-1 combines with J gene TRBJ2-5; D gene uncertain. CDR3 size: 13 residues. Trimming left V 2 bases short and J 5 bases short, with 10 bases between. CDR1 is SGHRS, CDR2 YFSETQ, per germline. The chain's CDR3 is CASSFGVGETQYF. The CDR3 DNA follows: TGCGCCAGCAGCTTTGGAGTCGGGGAGACCCAGTACTTC. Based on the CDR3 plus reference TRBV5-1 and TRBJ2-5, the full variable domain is KAGVTQTPRYLIKTRGQQVTLSCSPISGHRSVSWYQQTPGQGLQFLFEYFSETQRNKGNFPGRFSGRQFSNSRSEMNVSTLELGDSALYLCASSFGVGETQYFGPGTRLLVL.

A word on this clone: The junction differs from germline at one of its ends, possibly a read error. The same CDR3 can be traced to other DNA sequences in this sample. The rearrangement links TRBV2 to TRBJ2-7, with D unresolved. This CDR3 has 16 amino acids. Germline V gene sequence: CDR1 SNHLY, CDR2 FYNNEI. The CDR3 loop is CASSAFISPSKYEQYF. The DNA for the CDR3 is TGTGCCAGCAGTGCTTTCATCTCCCCTTCCAAATACGAGCAATACTTC. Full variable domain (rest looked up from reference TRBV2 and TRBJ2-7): EPEVTQTPSHQVTQMGQEVILRCVPISNHLYFYWYRQILGQKVEFLVSFYNNEISEKSEIFDDQFSVERPDGSNFTLKIRSTKLEDSAMYFCASSAFISPSKYEQYFGPGTRLTVT.

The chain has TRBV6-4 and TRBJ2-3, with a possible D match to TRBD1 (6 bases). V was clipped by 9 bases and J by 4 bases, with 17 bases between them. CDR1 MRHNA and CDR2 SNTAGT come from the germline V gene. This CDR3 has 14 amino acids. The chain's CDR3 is CASGGQLSADTQYF. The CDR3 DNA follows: TGTGCCAGTGGGGGACAATTGAGCGCAGATACGCAGTATTTT.

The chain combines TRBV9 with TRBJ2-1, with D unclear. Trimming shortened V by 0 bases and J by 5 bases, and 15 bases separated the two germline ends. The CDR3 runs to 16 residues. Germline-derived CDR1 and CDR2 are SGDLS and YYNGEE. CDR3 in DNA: TGTGCCAGCAGCGTAGGGGCCCCTCGGTGGGACAATGAGCAGTTCTTC. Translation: CASSVGAPRWDNEQFF.

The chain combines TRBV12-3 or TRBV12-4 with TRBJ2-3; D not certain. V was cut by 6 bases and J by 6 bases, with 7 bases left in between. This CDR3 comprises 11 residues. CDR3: CASSPADTQYF. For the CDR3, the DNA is TGTGCCAGCAGCCCCGCGGATACGCAGTATTTT.

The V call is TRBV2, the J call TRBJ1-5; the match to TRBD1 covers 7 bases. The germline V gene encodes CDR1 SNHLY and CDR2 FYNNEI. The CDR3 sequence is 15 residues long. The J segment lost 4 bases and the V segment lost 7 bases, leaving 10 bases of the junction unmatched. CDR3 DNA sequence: TGTGCCAGCACAAACCAGGGGGTGGTTAATCAGCCCCAGCATTTT. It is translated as CASTNQGVVNQPQHF.

Here the CDR3 reads CASRETSGTDTQYF. The CDR3 coding sequence is TGTGCCAGCAGGGAGACAAGCGGCACAGATACGCAGTATTTT. The chain recombines TRBV7-3 with TRBJ2-3, with unresolved D. In germline, CDR1 is SGHTA, CDR2 FQGTGA. The V end lost 6 bases, the J end lost 1 base, and 11 bases lay between the germline ends. The CDR3 loop spans 14 amino acids.

The CDR3 is CASSLKAGGPLRLIEQFF. The DNA of the CDR3 is TGTGCCAGCAGCCTTAAAGCGGGAGGGCCACTTAGGCTAATTGAGCAGTTCTTC. This chain joins TRBV11-3 and TRBJ2-1, with 10 bases identical to TRBD2. The ends lost 5 bases at V and 9 bases at J; junction bases unmatched: 19. Germline values: CDR1 SGHNT, CDR2 YENEEA. The length of the CDR3 is 18 residues.

CDR3 loop: CASSLFRGQGAMTEAFF. As DNA, the CDR3 is TGTGCCAGTAGTTTATTTCGTGGACAGGGGGCAATGACTGAAGCTTTCTTT. The rearrangement uses TRBV19 and TRBJ1-1; 11 bases are shared with TRBD1. CDR1 is LNHDA and CDR2 is SQIVND in the germline V gene (reference sequence). The CDR3 spans 17 residues. The trim removed 5 bases at V and 5 bases at J, leaving 13 bases unmatched.

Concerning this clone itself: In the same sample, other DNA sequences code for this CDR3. The CDR3 loop is CASSITGGTEAFF. DNA of the CDR3: TGTGCCAGTAGTATAACGGGGGGCACTGAAGCTTTCTTT. The chain carries TRBV19 and TRBJ1-1, with D possibly matching TRBD1 (5 bases). Germline CDR1 reads LNHDA; CDR2 reads SQIVND (reference sequence). The CDR3 is made up of 13 amino acids. The V end lost 2 bases, the J end lost 4 bases, and 8 bases lay between the germline ends.

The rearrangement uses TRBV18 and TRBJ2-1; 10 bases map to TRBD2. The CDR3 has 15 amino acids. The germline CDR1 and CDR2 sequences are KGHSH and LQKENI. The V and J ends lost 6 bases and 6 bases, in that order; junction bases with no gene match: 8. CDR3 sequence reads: CASSPSGSGGNEQFF. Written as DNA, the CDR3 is TGTGCCAGCTCCCCTAGCGGGAGTGGAGGCAATGAGCAGTTCTTC.